These 18 T cell receptor beta chains originate from one sample sequenced in a study of T cells in tuberculosis. Time point of the sample: new active TB diagnosis, blood taken before or within 7 days of starting treatment. Profiled with immunoSEQ multiplex PCR; TCRdb holds only in-frame clones, not every one. There are about 49,000 clones in the sample; nearly 95% occur only once, and 1.4% to 1.5% lies in the top ten. The source material was PBMCs, sampled at tuberculosis diagnosis. Receptor source: an adult with tuberculosis.

The chain uses TRBV10-3 and TRBJ1-2; 10 nucleotides agree with TRBD1. The V and J ends lost 2 bases and 1 base, in that order; junction bases with no gene match: 1. Germline V gene lookup returns CDR1 ENHRY and CDR2 SYGVKD. The CDR3 is 15 amino acids. The CDR3 sequence: CAISEGTGDNYGYTF. CDR3 DNA: TGTGCCATCAGTGAGGGGACAGGGGATAACTATGGCTACACCTTC.

The chain is built from TRBV2 and TRBJ2-3; possibly TRBD1 for D (6 bases). The V end was cut by 5 bases, the J end by 2 bases, with 14 bases between. Germline lookup yields CDR1 SNHLY and CDR2 FYNNEI. CDR3 length: 15 amino acids. CDR3 bases: TGTGCCAGCAGTACCACAGGGAACCCCACAGATACGCAGTATTTT. Translation gives CASSTTGNPTDTQYF.

The chain uses TRBV6-5 and TRBJ1-2, with 10 bases lining up with TRBD1. CDR1 and CDR2 (germline): MNHEY, SVGAGI. V lost 7 bases and J lost 5; bases outside the gene matches: 4. The CDR3 totals 13 residues. The CDR3 DNA reads TGTGCCAGCACCCGGACAGGGGGATATGGCTACACCTTC. It yields the protein CASTRTGGYGYTF.

This clone was observed a single time. The CDR3 nucleotides read TGCGCCAGCAGTCAATTGAGACAGAGACATAATTCCTACGAGCAGTACTTC. It is translated as CASSQLRQRHNSYEQYF. The genes are TRBV23-1 and TRBJ2-7; D possibly corresponds to TRBD1 (5 bases). TRBV23-1 is identified as an open reading frame with a role that is uncertain. Trimming removed 1 base at V and 1 base at J, with 17 bases between. CDR3 length: 17 amino acids.

V gene TRBV4-1 combines with J gene TRBJ1-4, with 10 positions matching TRBD1. The germline V gene encodes CDR1 MGHRA and CDR2 YSYEKL. The CDR3 has 17 amino acids. J gave up 3 bases and V 2 bases, and 6 bases lay outside the gene matches. DNA of the CDR3: TGCGCCAGCAGCCAACCGGGACAGGGGAAGGCTAATGAAAAACTGTTTTTT. Translated, it gives CASSQPGQGKANEKLFF.

J is TRBJ2-1 and V is TRBV7-2, with D possibly being TRBD2 (5 bases). Germline loops: CDR1 SGHTA, CDR2 FQGNSA. This CDR3 spans 12 amino acids. Trimming shortened V by 1 base and J by 9 bases, and 7 bases separated the two germline ends. CDR3 loop: CASSLDGGEQFF. The CDR3 nucleotides read TGTGCCAGCAGCTTAGATGGAGGTGAGCAGTTCTTC.

This sequence joins TRBV30 and TRBJ1-5, with TRBD1 as a possible D gene (5 bases). Germline V lookup: CDR1 GTSNPN, CDR2 SVGIG (reference sequence). The CDR3 sequence is 13 residues long. Trimming shortened V by 2 bases and J by 7 bases, and 12 bases separated the two germline ends. Here the CDR3 reads CAWSPQGGQPQHF. CDR3 bases: TGTGCCTGGAGTCCTCAGGGTGGGCAGCCCCAGCATTTT.

The V gene is TRBV5-5, the J gene TRBJ1-1; D is uncertain. V dropped 1 base and J dropped 3 bases, with 7 bases sitting between them. This CDR3 has 13 residues. Per the germline V gene, CDR1 is SGHKS and CDR2 is YYEKEE (reference sequence). In nucleotides, the CDR3 is TGTGCCAGCAGCTTGAACACACACACTGAAGCTTTCTTT. Translating gives CASSLNTHTEAFF. Variable domain in full (rest from reference TRBV5-5 and TRBJ1-1): DAGVTQSPTHLIKTRGQQVTLRCSPISGHKSVSWYQQVLGQGPQFIFQYYEKEERGRGNFPDRFSARQFPNYSSELNVNALLLGDSALYLCASSLNTHTEAFFGQGTRLTVV.

The genes are TRBV5-1 and TRBJ2-4; TRBD2 matches at 11 bases. The V and J ends lost 4 bases and 4 bases, in that order; junction bases with no gene match: 4. The germline CDR1 and CDR2 sequences are SGHRS and YFSETQ. The length of the CDR3 is 15 residues. CDR3 residues: CASSPGLAGKNIQYF. In DNA, the CDR3 is TGCGCCAGCAGCCCTGGACTAGCGGGTAAAAACATTCAGTACTTC.

This sequence joins TRBV28 and TRBJ2-3, with D possibly being TRBD1 (6 bases). V was clipped by 3 bases and J by 0 bases, with 10 bases between them. The CDR3 loop spans 15 amino acids. Germline assignment: CDR1 MDHEN and CDR2 SYDVKM. The CDR3 DNA is TGTGCCAGCAGTTTTTCAGGGGCTAGCACAGATACGCAGTATTTT. It translates to CASSFSGASTDTQYF.

The genes are TRBV2 and TRBJ2-5; 10 nucleotides line up with TRBD1. CDR1 and CDR2 (germline): SNHLY, FYNNEI. The CDR3 covers 15 residues. With 3 bases clipped from V and 5 bases from J, the junction kept 6 bases outside the gene matches. DNA for the CDR3: TGTGCCAGCAGTGAGTCGGGACAGGGGATGGAGACCCAGTACTTC. Its protein is CASSESGQGMETQYF.

V and J are TRBV30 and TRBJ1-2, with D possibly TRBD1 on 6 matching bases. The germline V and J ends were trimmed by 5 bases and 8 bases, with 21 bases remaining between them. CDR3 length: 14 residues. Germline V gives CDR1 GTSNPN, CDR2 SVGIG (reference sequence). This chain's CDR3 is CAWDPVIWGGGYTF. The CDR3 DNA is TGTGCCTGGGACCCCGTTATCTGGGGGGGCGGCTACACCTTC. The full variable domain, with the rest looked up from reference TRBV30 and TRBJ1-2, is SQTIHQWPATLVQPVGSPLSLECTVEGTSNPNLYWYRQAAGRGLQLLFYSVGIGQISSEVPQNLSASRPQDRQFILSSKKLLLSDSGFYLCAWDPVIWGGGYTFGSGTRLTVV.

The chain is built from TRBV4-3 and TRBJ2-1; 8 bases are shared with TRBD2. Unmatched junction bases numbered 8, after V lost 1 base and J lost 6 bases. Germline assignment: CDR1 LGHNA and CDR2 YSLEER. The length of the CDR3 is 16 residues. CDR3 amino acids: CASSQGARTSCNEQFF. As DNA, the CDR3 is TGCGCCAGCAGCCAAGGGGCAAGGACTAGCTGCAATGAGCAGTTCTTC.

The table lists this clone with a few counts. J is TRBJ2-2 and V is TRBV7-9, with D perhaps matching TRBD1 (5 bases). Trimming removed 2 bases from V and 5 bases from J, with 9 bases in between. Germline CDR1 and CDR2: SEHNR and FQNEAQ (reference sequence). The CDR3 consists of 14 residues. CDR3 amino acids: CASSLLRTTGELFF. The DNA for the CDR3 is TGTGCCAGCAGCTTATTAAGGACAACCGGGGAGCTGTTTTTT. Together with reference TRBV7-9 and TRBJ2-2, the CDR3 gives the full variable domain: DTGVSQNPRHKITKRGQNVTFRCDPISEHNRLYWYRQTLGQGPEFLTYFQNEAQLEKSRLLSDRFSAERPKGSFSTLEIQRTEQGDSAMYLCASSLLRTTGELFFGEGSRLTVL.

The chain uses TRBV4-1 and TRBJ2-7; TRBD1 is a possible D gene (5 bases). The germline V gene has CDR1 MGHRA and CDR2 YSYEKL. This CDR3 is 18 amino acids long. V lost 0 bases, J lost 1 base, and 19 bases lay in between. The CDR3 DNA sequence: TGCGCCAGCAGCCAAGAGATAGGGGTTATTTCTGCGTCCTACGAGCAGTACTTC. Translation gives CASSQEIGVISASYEQYF.

The rearrangement joins TRBV6-5 to TRBJ1-5, with D possibly matching TRBD1 (6 bases). Germline-derived CDR1 and CDR2 are MNHEY and SVGAGI. The length of the CDR3 is 16 residues. Trimming left V 6 bases short and J 2 bases short, with 17 bases between. The CDR3 nucleotides are TGTGCCAGCAGGTACGAACAGGGTGGGGGCAATCAGCCCCAGCATTTT. It translates to CASRYEQGGGNQPQHF.

The CDR3 loop is CAWSVNRDTEAFF. In DNA, the CDR3 is TGTGCCTGGAGTGTAAACAGAGACACTGAAGCTTTCTTT. The chain joins TRBV30 to TRBJ1-1, with D uncertain. CDR1 and CDR2 (germline): GTSNPN, SVGIG (reference sequence). CDR3 length equals 13 residues. V was cut by 0 bases and J by 3 bases, with 8 bases left in between.

V is TRBV5-4 and J is TRBJ2-7, with 13 bases that match TRBD2. The V segment lost 4 bases and the J segment 2 bases; nucleotides outside the gene matches: 6. This CDR3 comprises 16 residues. Germline V CDR1 and CDR2: SGHNT, YYREEE (reference sequence). The CDR3 DNA follows: TGTGCCAGCAGCCCCCGGACTAGCGGGAGACCCTACGAGCAGTACTTC. Its translation: CASSPRTSGRPYEQYF.